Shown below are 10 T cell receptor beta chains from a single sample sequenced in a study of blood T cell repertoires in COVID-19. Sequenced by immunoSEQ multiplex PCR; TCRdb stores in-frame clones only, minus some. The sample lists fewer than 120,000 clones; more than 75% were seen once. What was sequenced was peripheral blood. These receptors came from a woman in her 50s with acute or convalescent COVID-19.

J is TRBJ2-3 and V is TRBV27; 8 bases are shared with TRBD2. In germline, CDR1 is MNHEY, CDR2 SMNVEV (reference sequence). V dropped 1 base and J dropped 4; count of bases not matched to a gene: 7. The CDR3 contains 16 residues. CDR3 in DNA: TGTGCCAGCAGTTTATTGGCGGGAGGTTTTCCAGATACGCAGTATTTT. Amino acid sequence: CASSLLAGGFPDTQYF.

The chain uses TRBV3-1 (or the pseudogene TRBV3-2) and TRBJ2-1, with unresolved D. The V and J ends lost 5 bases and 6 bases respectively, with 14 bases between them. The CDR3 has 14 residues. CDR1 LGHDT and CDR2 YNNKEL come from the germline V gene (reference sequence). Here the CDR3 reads CASSWWRSRNEQFF. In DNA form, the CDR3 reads TGTGCCAGCAGCTGGTGGCGGTCCCGCAATGAGCAGTTCTTC.

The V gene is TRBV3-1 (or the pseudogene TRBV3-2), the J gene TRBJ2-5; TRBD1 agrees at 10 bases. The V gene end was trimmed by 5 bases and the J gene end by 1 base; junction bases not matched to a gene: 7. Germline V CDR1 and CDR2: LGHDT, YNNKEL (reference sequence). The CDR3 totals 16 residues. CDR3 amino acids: CASSGQGVGRQETQYF. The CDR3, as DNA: TGTGCCAGCAGCGGACAGGGGGTGGGGCGCCAAGAGACCCAGTACTTC.

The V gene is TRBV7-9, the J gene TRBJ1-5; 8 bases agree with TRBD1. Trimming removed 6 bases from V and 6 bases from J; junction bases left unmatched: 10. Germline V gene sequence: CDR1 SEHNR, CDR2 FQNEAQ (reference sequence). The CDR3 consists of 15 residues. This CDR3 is CASSDQGALGQPQHF. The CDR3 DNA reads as TGTGCCAGCAGTGATCAGGGGGCTTTAGGTCAGCCCCAGCATTTT.

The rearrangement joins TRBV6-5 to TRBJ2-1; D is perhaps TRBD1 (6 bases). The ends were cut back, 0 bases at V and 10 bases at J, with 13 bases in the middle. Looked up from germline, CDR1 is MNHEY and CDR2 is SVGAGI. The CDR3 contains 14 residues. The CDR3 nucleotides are TGTGCCAGCAGTTACTCGGAGTATGGGACAGAGCAGTTCTTC. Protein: CASSYSEYGTEQFF.

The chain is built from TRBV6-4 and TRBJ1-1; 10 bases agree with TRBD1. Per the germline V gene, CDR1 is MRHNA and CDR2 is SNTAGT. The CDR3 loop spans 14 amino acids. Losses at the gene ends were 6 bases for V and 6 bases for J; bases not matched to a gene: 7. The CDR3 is CASSPTGGLAEAFF. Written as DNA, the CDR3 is TGTGCCAGCAGCCCGACAGGGGGCTTGGCTGAAGCTTTCTTT.

The CDR3 protein is CASSAMGLGETQYF. CDR3 nucleotide sequence: TGCGCCAGCAGTGCGATGGGACTAGGAGAGACCCAGTACTTC. The chain employs TRBV10-2 and TRBJ2-5; 8 bases align to TRBD2. CDR1 is WSHSY and CDR2 is SAAADI in the germline V gene. The trim removed 4 bases at V and 4 bases at J, leaving 5 bases unmatched. The CDR3 runs 14 residues.

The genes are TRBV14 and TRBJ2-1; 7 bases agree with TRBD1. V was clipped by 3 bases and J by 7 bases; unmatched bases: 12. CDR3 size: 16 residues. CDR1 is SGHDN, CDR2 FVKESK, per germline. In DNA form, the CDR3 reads TGTGCCAGCAGCCAGAGGACGACAGGGCTAGAGAATGAGCAGTTCTTC. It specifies CASSQRTTGLENEQFF.

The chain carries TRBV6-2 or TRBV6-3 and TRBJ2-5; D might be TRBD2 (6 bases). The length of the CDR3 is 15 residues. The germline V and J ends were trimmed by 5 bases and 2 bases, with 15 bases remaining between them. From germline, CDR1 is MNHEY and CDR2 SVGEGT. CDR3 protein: CASSPRPEGQETQYF. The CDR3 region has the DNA TGTGCCAGCAGTCCACGCCCGGAGGGTCAAGAGACCCAGTACTTC.

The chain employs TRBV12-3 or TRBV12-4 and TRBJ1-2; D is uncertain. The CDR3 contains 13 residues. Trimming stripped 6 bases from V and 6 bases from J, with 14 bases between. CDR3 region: CASSSGSMDGYTF. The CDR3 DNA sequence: TGTGCCAGCAGCTCAGGATCGATGGATGGCTACACCTTC.